These 8 T cell receptor beta chains were all obtained from the same sample, sequenced in a study of Ad26.COV2.S vaccination and SARS-CoV-2 variants. Only in-frame clones appear in the TCRdb table, and some are missing; sequencing was by immunoSEQ multiplex PCR. Here the sample spans 350,000 to 500,000 clones, about 90% being singletons. Sample treatment: roughly 20 received Ad26.COV2.S at low or high dose, single or two shots; about 5 received placebo; per-sample allocation not given. The samples were gathered on day 63 after the first injection of vaccine or placebo. Sequencing was performed on peripheral blood, taken in a trial of Ad26.COV2.S vaccine versus placebo. The receptors were sampled from a person between 18 and 65 years old who received the Ad26.COV2.S COVID-19 vaccine or a placebo.

This rearrangement joins TRBV7-9 to TRBJ1-1; D is possibly TRBD1 (6 bases). V dropped 3 bases and J dropped 6 bases, with 20 bases sitting between them. This CDR3 spans 16 amino acids. From germline, CDR1 is SEHNR and CDR2 FQNEAQ (reference sequence). CDR3 nucleotide sequence: TGTGCCAGCAGCTTCCCTCGGGGGGGCTTCGAGTCTGAAGCTTTCTTT. Translated: CASSFPRGGFESEAFF.

This rearrangement joins TRBV7-9 to TRBJ2-1; 7 bases fit TRBD1. This CDR3 is built from 13 residues. The junction had 7 bases not matched to a gene; V was cut back by 6 bases and J by 8 bases. CDR1 is SEHNR and CDR2 is FQNEAQ in the germline V gene (reference sequence). CDR3 sequence: CASSFGQADEQFF. The DNA of the CDR3 is TGTGCCAGCAGTTTCGGACAGGCCGATGAGCAGTTCTTC. Full variable domain (missing parts from reference TRBV7-9 and TRBJ2-1): DTGVSQNPRHKITKRGQNVTFRCDPISEHNRLYWYRQTLGQGPEFLTYFQNEAQLEKSRLLSDRFSAERPKGSFSTLEIQRTEQGDSAMYLCASSFGQADEQFFGPGTRLTVL.

V usage is TRBV11-3 and J usage is TRBJ1-1, with D possibly TRBD1 on 5 matching bases. Trimming took off 3 bases at V and 1 base at J, with 9 bases between the two ends. The V gene's germline CDR1 is SGHNT and CDR2 YENEEA. The CDR3 consists of 14 residues. The CDR3 spells CASSLGGPNTEAFF. CDR3 DNA: TGTGCCAGCAGCTTGGGGGGACCGAACACTGAAGCTTTCTTT. Full variable domain (rest looked up from reference TRBV11-3 and TRBJ1-1): EAGVVQSPRYKIIEKKQPVAFWCNPISGHNTLYWYLQNLGQGPELLIRYENEEAVDDSQLPKDRFSAERLKGVDSTLKIQPAELGDSAVYLCASSLGGPNTEAFFGQGTRLTVV.

V usage is TRBV5-6 and J usage is TRBJ2-1, with D maybe TRBD2 (6 bases). CDR1 and CDR2 from the germline V gene are SGHDT and YYEEEE. The V end was cut by 5 bases, the J end by 0 bases, with 12 bases between. This CDR3 spans 15 amino acids. The CDR3 loop is CASRPGGSSYNEQFF. In DNA, the CDR3 is TGTGCCAGCAGACCTGGAGGGTCCTCCTACAATGAGCAGTTCTTC.

The V call is TRBV23-1, the J call TRBJ2-1; D gene unclear. TRBV23-1 is filed as an ORF, its function uncertain. The CDR3 extends over 12 amino acids. V lost 1 base to trimming and J lost 12 bases, with 10 bases between them. CDR3 nucleotides: TGCGCCAGCAGTCAATTGGTAGAAGGGCAGTTCTTC. Residues: CASSQLVEGQFF.

The chain uses TRBV5-4 and TRBJ2-7; 7 bases line up with TRBD1. Germline V CDR1 and CDR2: SGHNT, YYREEE (reference sequence). Germline trimming cut 4 bases from V and 4 bases from J; bases unmatched to any gene: 8. The CDR3 spans 14 residues. The CDR3 is CASSLSVTGYEQYF. CDR3 bases: TGTGCCAGCAGCCTCTCGGTGACAGGGTACGAGCAGTACTTC.

The V gene is TRBV5-6, the J gene TRBJ2-5; possible D gene TRBD1, 6 bases. V was clipped by 0 bases and J by 7 bases, with 19 bases between them. The CDR3 consists of 16 residues. CDR1 is SGHDT and CDR2 is YYEEEE in the germline V gene. The chain's CDR3 is CASSLGDTASPGTQYF. For the CDR3, the DNA is TGTGCCAGCAGCTTGGGGGACACCGCCTCCCCCGGGACCCAGTACTTC.

In this sample, this clone turned up once. This sequence joins TRBV29-1 and TRBJ1-2; unclear D gene. The CDR3 covers 14 residues. V lost 1 base and J lost 8, with 17 bases in between. Germline V gene lookup returns CDR1 SQVTM and CDR2 ANQGSEA. This CDR3 is CSVEGTLGIGGYTF. CDR3 in DNA: TGCAGCGTTGAAGGTACCCTCGGGATTGGGGGCTACACCTTC. The complete variable domain, with remaining parts taken from reference TRBV29-1 and TRBJ1-2, reads SAVISQKPSRDICQRGTSLTIQCQVDSQVTMMFWYRQQPGQSLTLIATANQGSEATYESGFVIDKFPISRPNLTFSTLTVSNMSPEDSSIYLCSVEGTLGIGGYTFGSGTRLTVV.